This T cell receptor (beta chain) was identified during a study of T cell responses to AZD1222 COVID-19 vaccine. The study's findings and limits: Spike was spanned by vaccine-associated CD4 TCRs, with dominance at 160-218 and 743-854. The repertoires were collected only after the peak T cell response.

Trimming shortened V by 1 base and J by 3 bases, and 17 bases separated the two germline ends. The germline V gene encodes CDR1 SGHTS and CDR2 YDEGEE. There are 18 residues in the CDR3. Clones were read by immunoSEQ multiplex PCR, and TCRdb kept only the in-frame ones, dropping some. The repertoire holds 120,000 to 150,000 clones, 80% to 95% seen once, with roughly 3.9% in the top ten. Details on this clone: Its cognate antigen is unknown.

Here the sequenced sample was peripheral blood, taken 28 days after the second AZD1222 dose. The V gene is TRBV5-8, the J gene TRBJ2-6; D call uncertain. This receptor was taken from an adult who received the AZD1222 COVID-19 vaccine. CDR3 nucleotides: TGTGCCAGCAGCTTGAGGGCAACGCTCCTAGGTGGGGCCAACGTCCTGACTTTC. It translates to CASSLRATLLGGANVLTF.